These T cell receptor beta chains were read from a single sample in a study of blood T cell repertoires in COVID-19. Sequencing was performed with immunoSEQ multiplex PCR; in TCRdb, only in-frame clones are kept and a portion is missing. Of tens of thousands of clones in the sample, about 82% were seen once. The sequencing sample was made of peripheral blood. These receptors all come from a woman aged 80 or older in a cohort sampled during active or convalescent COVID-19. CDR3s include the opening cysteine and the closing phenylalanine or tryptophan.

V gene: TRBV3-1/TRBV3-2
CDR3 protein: CASSAKRARLYTEAFF

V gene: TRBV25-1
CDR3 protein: CASSDDLSARELFF

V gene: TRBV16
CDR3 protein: CASSQWGGNTEAFF

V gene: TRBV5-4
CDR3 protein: CASSPRLGLEETQYF

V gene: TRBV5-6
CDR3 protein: CASSFVGLAVSYEQYF

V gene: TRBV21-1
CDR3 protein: CASSKVDRAIGTDTQYF

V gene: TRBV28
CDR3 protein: CASIRSGVAFF

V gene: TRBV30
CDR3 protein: CAWSVAGVALHF

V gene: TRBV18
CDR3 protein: CASSPQQGVGANVLTF

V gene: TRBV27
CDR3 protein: CASSSPMRGDYEQYF

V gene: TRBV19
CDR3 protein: CASSGVAGGPQETQYF

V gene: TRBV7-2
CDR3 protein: CASSLAVSGISSSYEQYF

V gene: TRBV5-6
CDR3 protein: CASSWAQENYGYTF

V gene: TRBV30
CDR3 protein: CACPLRVGGSETQYF

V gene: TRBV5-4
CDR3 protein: CASSYPGGGEAFF

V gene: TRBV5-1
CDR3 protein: CASKVQRDWETQYF